The 17 T cell receptor beta chains below all came from one sample that was sequenced in a study of blood T cell repertoires in COVID-19. Libraries were prepared by immunoSEQ multiplex PCR; TCRdb keeps only in-frame clonotypes and omits some of them. The sample carries approximately 140,000 clones, about 90% recorded once. The material sequenced was peripheral blood. The receptors originated from a woman in her sixties with acute or convalescent COVID-19.

This chain uses TRBV3-1 (or the pseudogene TRBV3-2) with TRBJ2-7, with D possibly matching TRBD2 (5 bases). CDR3 length equals 14 residues. Germline V gene lookup returns CDR1 LGHDT and CDR2 YNNKEL (reference sequence). V shed 1 base and J shed 6 bases, with 13 bases lying between them. CDR3 coding DNA: TGTGCCAGCAGCCAAGGGCTTGGTCGGGGCGAGCAGTACTTC. Translated, it gives CASSQGLGRGEQYF.

This chain links TRBV21-1 with TRBJ1-1; TRBD1, the D gene given by the table, was not confirmed from the DNA. TRBV21-1 constitutes a pseudogene. The CDR3 sequence is 17 residues long. The CDR3 is CASSKGSGTPNRAEAFF. In DNA, the CDR3 is TGTGCCAGCAGCAAAGGGTCCGGGACACCGAACAGGGCTGAAGCTTTCTTT.

This sequence joins TRBV9 and TRBJ1-2; 7 nucleotides line up with TRBD1. The CDR3 runs 15 residues. Per the germline V gene, CDR1 is SGDLS and CDR2 is YYNGEE. The V and J ends lost 0 bases and 8 bases, in that order; junction bases with no gene match: 10. This CDR3 reads CASSVEGTARGGYTF. The CDR3 coding sequence is TGTGCCAGCAGCGTAGAGGGGACAGCCAGGGGGGGCTACACCTTC. The full variable domain, its missing parts supplied by reference TRBV9 and TRBJ1-2, is DSGVTQTPKHLITATGQRVTLRCSPRSGDLSVYWYQQSLDQGLQFLIQYYNGEERAKGNILERFSAQQFPDLHSELNLSSLELGDSALYFCASSVEGTARGGYTFGSGTRLTVV.

The CDR3 here is CASSYYSGSYNEQFF. The CDR3 nucleotides read TGTGCCAGCAGTTACTACTCAGGCTCCTACAATGAGCAGTTCTTC. This chain uses TRBV6-6 with TRBJ2-1, with unresolved D. CDR1 is MNHNY and CDR2 is SVGAGI in the germline V gene (reference sequence). The ends were cut back, 1 base at V and 0 bases at J, with 7 bases in the middle. The CDR3 has 15 amino acids.

This CDR3 reads CASSSRQGPRPLHF. CDR3 sequence (DNA): TGTGCCAGCAGTTCAAGACAGGGGCCAAGGCCCCTCCACTTT. This chain uses TRBV27 with TRBJ1-6; 8 bases are shared with TRBD1. Germline V gene data show CDR1 as MNHEY and CDR2 as SMNVEV (reference sequence). V shed 4 bases and J 13 bases; nucleotides not matched to a gene: 9. CDR3 length: 14 amino acids.

The chain links TRBV9 to TRBJ2-2, with D perhaps matching TRBD1 (5 bases). This CDR3 comprises 15 residues. Germline assignment: CDR1 SGDLS and CDR2 YYNGEE. V shed 3 bases and J shed 5 bases, with 14 bases lying between them. Here the CDR3 DNA reads TGTGCCAGCAGCGCCACGACAGTTTTTACCGGGGAGCTGTTTTTT. The encoded protein is CASSATTVFTGELFF.

The J gene is TRBJ1-2, the V gene TRBV7-9, with D perhaps matching TRBD1 (6 bases). Looked up from germline, CDR1 is SEHNR and CDR2 is FQNEAQ (reference sequence). Trimming took off 4 bases at V and 1 base at J, with 10 bases between the two ends. The CDR3 is 14 residues long. Written as DNA, the CDR3 is TGTGCCAGCAGCTACAACAGGGATAACTATGGCTACACCTTC. Translation: CASSYNRDNYGYTF.

This chain links TRBV5-8 with TRBJ1-2; D gene unclear. The germline V gene encodes CDR1 SGHTS and CDR2 YDEGEE. Between the trimmed V and J ends, which lost 1 base and 2 bases, there was a span of 9 bases. This CDR3 region has 14 residues. The CDR3 DNA sequence: TGTGCCAGCAGCTTGTATGCTCGGAACTATGGCTACACCTTC. This gives the protein CASSLYARNYGYTF.

V is TRBV9 and J is TRBJ1-1; D remains ambiguous. The CDR3 is 13 amino acids. Trimming cost V 2 bases and J 1 base, with 6 bases left between them. Germline V gene lookup returns CDR1 SGDLS and CDR2 YYNGEE. CDR3 coding DNA: TGTGCCAGCAGCGTTAGAGGGAACACTGAAGCTTTCTTT. It is translated as CASSVRGNTEAFF.

The chain combines TRBV7-2 with TRBJ2-1; D is possibly TRBD1 (5 bases). The CDR3 runs 16 residues. Germline V CDR1 and CDR2: SGHTA, FQGNSA. V was cut by 3 bases and J by 4 bases, with 16 bases left in between. The CDR3 sequence: CASSLATLGVYNEQFF. The CDR3 bases are TGTGCCAGCAGCTTGGCTACATTAGGGGTGTACAATGAGCAGTTCTTC.

The chain has TRBV11-1 and TRBJ2-7, with 11 nucleotides matching TRBD2. The CDR3 has 15 amino acids. The junction had 8 bases not matched to a gene; V was cut back by 5 bases and J by 5 bases. Germline V gives CDR1 SGHAT, CDR2 FQDESV (reference sequence). The CDR3 sequence: CASSRLAGNADEQYF. CDR3 bases: TGTGCCAGCAGCCGACTAGCGGGGAATGCCGACGAGCAGTACTTC. The entire variable domain, with the rest obtained from reference TRBV11-1 and TRBJ2-7, is as follows: EAEVAQSPRYKITEKSQAVAFWCDPISGHATLYWYRQILGQGPELLVQFQDESVVDDSQLPKDRFSAERLKGVDSTLKIQPAELGDSAMYLCASSRLAGNADEQYFGPGTRLTVT.

This clone was detected once. CDR3 DNA sequence: TGCGCCAGCAGCTTGGCCCCACAGGGGAGCTACACCTTC. Protein sequence: CASSLAPQGSYTF. This chain uses TRBV5-1 with TRBJ1-2; 7 nucleotides align to TRBD1. The CDR3 consists of 13 residues. Germline lookup yields CDR1 SGHRS and CDR2 YFSETQ. With 0 bases clipped from V and 9 bases from J, the junction kept 5 bases outside the gene matches.

The gene calls are TRBV7-3 and TRBJ2-1; TRBD2 agrees at 13 bases. CDR3 size: 17 residues. Germline-derived CDR1 and CDR2 are SGHTA and FQGTGA. V trimming: 4 bases; J trimming: 8 bases; junction bases outside the gene matches: 11. The CDR3 protein is CASSSGLAGVQGDEQFF. The CDR3 nucleotides read TGTGCCAGCAGCTCTGGACTAGCGGGGGTGCAGGGCGATGAGCAGTTCTTC.

J is TRBJ2-1 and V is TRBV5-4; 9 bases are shared with TRBD2. The V gene end was trimmed by 8 bases and the J gene end by 8 bases; junction bases not matched to a gene: 11. CDR1 and CDR2 from the germline V gene are SGHNT and YYREEE (reference sequence). The CDR3 is made up of 14 amino acids. For the CDR3, the DNA is TGTGCCAGTGGTAGCCAGCGGGGGGTCTATGAGCAGTTCTTC. Amino acids: CASGSQRGVYEQFF.

CDR3 nucleotides: TGTGCCAGCAGTTTATCTGGGGGCAACTATGGCTACACCTTC. Its protein is CASSLSGGNYGYTF. J is TRBJ1-2 and V is TRBV28; maybe TRBD1 (6 bases). The V end lost 1 base, the J end lost 2 bases, and 8 bases lay between the germline ends. This CDR3 has 14 residues. CDR1 is MDHEN, CDR2 SYDVKM, per germline.

This clone was counted a single time. The V gene is TRBV12-3 or TRBV12-4, the J gene TRBJ1-2, with D tentatively TRBD1 (5 bases). Between the trimmed V and J ends, which lost 7 bases and 8 bases, there was a span of 17 bases. The CDR3 length is 13 residues. Written as DNA, the CDR3 is TGTGCCAGCACCAGGGCCCTTTGGCGAGGCTACACCTTC. Its translation is CASTRALWRGYTF.

The V gene is TRBV11-2, the J gene TRBJ1-4; 10 bases match TRBD1. J lost 6 bases, V lost 1 base, and 2 bases had no gene match. The CDR3 contains 15 residues. The germline CDR1 and CDR2 sequences are SGHAT and FQNNGV. CDR3 in DNA: TGTGCCAGCAGCTTAGGCGGGACAGGGGATGAAAAACTGTTTTTT. Translated: CASSLGGTGDEKLFF.